This paragraph covers one TCR beta chain sequence. The antigen remains unidentified. The data were obtained in a study of graft-versus-host responses after intestinal transplantation. About the study: Recipients uniformly received anti-thymocyte globulin induction, followed by tacrolimus and steroids for around 3 years.

The assay was immunoSEQ multiplex PCR, and TCRdb's table has in-frame clones only and misses some. The sample consists of 90,000 to 95,000 clones, 85% to 95% of them appearing once. Between the trimmed V and J ends, which lost 2 bases and 12 bases, there was a span of 11 bases. Looked up from germline, CDR1 is GTSNPN and CDR2 is SVGIG (reference sequence). CDR3 length equals 11 residues. General study results and limits: An association linked early post-transplant HvG declines with peak circulating GvH clone levels. Individuals who had graft-donor T cell macrochimerism had allografts that showed high graft-versus-host to host-versus-graft clonal ratios.

J is TRBJ2-1 and V is TRBV30, with D tentatively TRBD2 (6 bases). This TCR was recovered from a human donor who received an intestinal transplant. The sample was unstimulated CD8+ T cells sorted from spleen or lymph node cells, taken before intestinal transplant. The DNA for the CDR3 is TGTGCCTGGAGTCCTGGGAGGTGGCAGTTCTTC. It translates to CAWSPGRWQFF. The full variable domain, completed using reference TRBV30 and TRBJ2-1, is SQTIHQWPATLVQPVGSPLSLECTVEGTSNPNLYWYRQAAGRGLQLLFYSVGIGQISSEVPQNLSASRPQDRQFILSSKKLLLSDSGFYLCAWSPGRWQFFGPGTRLTVL.